This T cell receptor (beta chain) came from a study of monozygotic twins with inflammatory bowel disease (dated by TCRdb to between 2019 and 2020). As for the study more broadly: A total of about 28 monozygotic twin pairs were included in the full study, comprising nine German pairs (four IBD-concordant, five IBD-discordant) and 19 IBD-discordant Danish pairs. The search for disease-associated traits relied mainly on comparing, within discordant pairs, IBD patients with their genetically identical healthy co-twins. Each individual had, on average, about 151 000 unique TCRalpha sequences and 181 000 unique TCRbeta sequences available for analysis. What the authors observed across the whole study: Because patients received different immunosuppressive treatments, the repertoires may have picked up extra background noise and variability between individuals. The analysis was unable to tell apart different T cell subtypes. Compared with healthy twins, IBD patients had fewer clonotypes in common with other individuals, a difference most pronounced in patients showing signs of disease activity. No single strong signal or clonotype linked to IBD turned up in the results, so the idea that one exists was not supported. A decrease in TCRbeta repertoire diversity, as measured by inverse Simpson index, was observed in IBD patients compared with their healthy co-twins. Concordant and discordant twins showed no difference in repertoire similarity, possibly because of limited statistical power.

The CDR3 starts with the cysteine, ends with the phenylalanine, and has 11 residues. The DNA is unrecorded. In regard to this clonotype: The antigen this receptor binds is unknown.

Libraries came from 5' RACE. Each TCR library was prepared from about 4,000 ng of total RNA. For each sample, cDNA was synthesized in eight separate reactions using SMARTScribe reverse transcriptase. During cDNA synthesis, template switching introduced unique molecular identifiers that contained a 6-nucleotide sample barcode. Amplification of TCRalpha and TCRbeta cDNA involved two nested PCRs of approximately 16 and 9 cycles, and each PCR was followed by bead purification. Before amplification, cDNA was treated with uracil DNA-glycosylase and purified using the QIAquick PCR purification kit. The second PCR added Illumina TruSeq-compatible adapters along with sample-specific barcodes. Library quality and concentration were checked on TapeStation and Qubit, and libraries were pooled at around 5 ng each. The pooled libraries were sequenced with 2 x 100 bp reads and custom sequencing primers on an Illumina HiSeq2500 single-index Rapid Run. In the paper's pipeline: MiGEC version 1.2.6 was used for UMI-based consensus assembly to correct PCR and sequencing errors. MiXCR version 2.1.1 was used to carry out V(D)J alignment, clonotype assembly and CDR3 extraction. To normalise gene usage, clonotype sharing and MAIT/NKT TCR abundance, the analysis used the top 1000, 10 000 and 20 000 clonotypes per sample. After downsampling to 27 000 UMIs, diversity was calculated as the inverse Simpson index using the vegan R package. Paired Mann-Whitney U tests on discordant twin pairs were used, with Benjamini-Hochberg multiple-testing correction. The reads, reprocessed by TCRdb, yield one row per CDR3 protein sequence and no DNA. TCRdb assigned the V and J calls; the authors' analysis was not used. The sample has about 160,000 distinct CDR3 sequences on record. The ten top clones hold roughly 2.3% of the sample.

From each donor, a roughly 2.3 ml peripheral blood sample was collected into PAXgene tubes and stored at -80 degrees C. Without any T cell sorting, total RNA was extracted from whole blood using the PAXgene blood miRNA kit on an automated QIAcube. Deep TCRalpha and TCRbeta repertoire profiling with unique molecular barcoding was performed on peripheral blood of monozygotic twin pairs concordant or discordant for inflammatory bowel disease. Smoking habits were recorded for all twin pairs, with individuals classified as current, former or never smokers. The specimen was blood. The V and J genes are TRBV12-3 or TRBV12-4 and TRBJ1-1; checking the TCRdb D call of TRBD1 is not possible without DNA. The sequence was obtained from a human donor with ulcerative colitis or Crohn's disease, or a healthy co-twin of an affected twin (not recorded which). The CDR3: CAGRLRVAAFF.